The T cell receptor (beta chain) under discussion was sequenced for a study of T cell changes during pregnancy in multiple sclerosis. Only in-frame clones appear in the TCRdb table, and some are missing; sequencing was by immunoSEQ multiplex PCR. Found here are 20,000 to 25,000 clones, 85% to 95% of them singletons; the top ten hold 0.65% to 0.85%. CDR1 MNHEY and CDR2 SVGAGI come from the germline V gene. Trimming removed 5 bases at V and 4 bases at J, with 12 bases between. The CDR3 loop spans 13 amino acids. The source is a female donor with multiple sclerosis, enrolled in a pregnancy study. This specimen consisted of CD4+ T cells from peripheral blood mononuclear cells, obtained in the third trimester of pregnancy. The chain carries TRBV6-5 and TRBJ2-7, with D maybe TRBD1 (5 bases). CDR3 coding DNA: TGTGCCAGCAGTACCGCGAACAGGTACGAGCAGTACTTC. Its protein product is CASSTANRYEQYF.